A single sample is the source of the 28 T cell receptor beta chains below, sequenced in a study of cytomegalovirus exposure and HLA in healthy donors. The PCR used 60 Vbeta and 13 Jbeta primers. Assay: immunoSEQ multiplex PCR; the TCRdb copy retains only in-frame clones and omits some. The table lists almost 200,000 clones, 79% of them singletons. The sample was PBMCs. The receptors were gathered from a male donor in good health and CMV-seropositive.

This chain links TRBV18 with TRBJ1-4, with 8 bases aligning to TRBD1. Looked up from germline, CDR1 is KGHSH and CDR2 is LQKENI. V was clipped by 5 bases and J by 8 bases; unmatched bases: 10. This CDR3 is 15 amino acids long. The CDR3 region is CASSETQGAYEKLFF. In nucleotides, the CDR3 is TGTGCCAGCTCAGAAACGCAGGGGGCGTACGAAAAACTGTTTTTT.

The rearrangement joins TRBV5-1 to TRBJ1-1; D possibly corresponds to TRBD1 (6 bases). Germline V gives CDR1 SGHRS, CDR2 YFSETQ. This CDR3 is 13 amino acids long. V gave up 7 bases and J gave up 1 base, with 11 bases separating them. The CDR3 sequence: CASRLGQNTEAFF. The DNA for the CDR3 is TGCGCCAGCCGATTGGGACAGAACACTGAAGCTTTCTTT. The variable domain in full, with the rest retrieved from reference TRBV5-1 and TRBJ1-1, is KAGVTQTPRYLIKTRGQQVTLSCSPISGHRSVSWYQQTPGQGLQFLFEYFSETQRNKGNFPGRFSGRQFSNSRSEMNVSTLELGDSALYLCASRLGQNTEAFFGQGTRLTVV.

This clone appeared a few times. This sequence joins TRBV30 and TRBJ2-2; D remains unclear. Germline V gene sequence: CDR1 GTSNPN, CDR2 SVGIG (reference sequence). Trimming removed 2 bases from V and 4 bases from J, with 11 bases in between. The CDR3 runs 14 residues. CDR3 residues: CAWSLERSTGELFF. The CDR3 bases are TGTGCCTGGAGTCTTGAGAGGAGCACCGGGGAGCTGTTTTTT.

This chain joins TRBV7-2 and TRBJ2-1; tentative D call: TRBD2 (6 bases). The CDR3 loop spans 13 amino acids. Deletions cut 5 bases from V and 9 bases from J, with 14 bases between. The germline gives CDR1 SGHTA, CDR2 FQGNSA. The CDR3 here is CASSATLATEQFF. In DNA, the CDR3 is TGTGCCAGCAGCGCCACACTAGCTACTGAGCAGTTCTTC.

As regards this clone: The sample holds other DNA sequences that translate to the same CDR3. V gene TRBV5-4 combines with J gene TRBJ2-1, with a possible D match to TRBD2 (5 bases). The V end was cut by 0 bases, the J end by 0 bases, with 10 bases between. There are 16 residues in the CDR3. CDR1 and CDR2 (germline): SGHNT, YYREEE (reference sequence). The CDR3 loop is CASSLAGGSSYNEQFF. The CDR3 DNA sequence: TGTGCCAGCAGCTTGGCCGGTGGGAGCTCCTACAATGAGCAGTTCTTC.

Notes on this clone: This sample includes further DNA sequences coding for the same CDR3. The V call is TRBV7-3, the J call TRBJ1-1; D perhaps matches TRBD1 (5 bases). The germline V gene encodes CDR1 SGHTA and CDR2 FQGTGA. With 3 bases removed from V and 4 bases from J, the gap between germline ends came to 9 bases. CDR3 length: 13 residues. The CDR3 DNA follows: TGTGCCAGCAGCTTCACCGGGGGCACTGAAGCTTTCTTT. It translates to CASSFTGGTEAFF.

V gene TRBV7-9 combines with J gene TRBJ2-6, with D possibly matching TRBD1 (5 bases). V lost 8 bases and J 0 bases, leaving 17 bases between the germline ends. The CDR3 is 17 residues long. Germline CDR1 SEHNR, CDR2 FQNEAQ (reference sequence). The CDR3 region is CASPHDSHFSGANVLTF. The CDR3 bases are TGTGCCAGCCCCCATGACAGTCACTTCTCTGGGGCCAACGTCCTGACTTTC.

A single count supports this clone. The chain combines TRBV7-6 with TRBJ1-2; D is ambiguous. This CDR3 contains 15 residues. Per germline, CDR1 SGHVS and CDR2 FNYEAQ. V gave up 5 bases and J gave up 1 base, with 14 bases separating them. Here the CDR3 reads CASSPDGSLNYGYTF. The CDR3 DNA is TGTGCCAGCAGCCCTGACGGGTCTCTTAACTATGGCTACACCTTC.

This clone was counted only a few times. This chain uses TRBV15 with TRBJ2-5, with TRBD2 as a possible D gene (5 bases). Germline V CDR1 and CDR2: LNHNV, YYDKDF (reference sequence). Trimming shortened V by 5 bases and J by 2 bases, and 15 bases separated the two germline ends. The CDR3 totals 15 residues. The CDR3 nucleotides are TGTGCCACCAGCGAAGGAGGACGGGTACAAGAGACCCAGTACTTC. Residues: CATSEGGRVQETQYF.

The rearrangement uses TRBV5-1 and TRBJ1-2, with 7 positions matching TRBD1. V trimming: 4 bases; J trimming: 5 bases; junction bases outside the gene matches: 5. The V gene's germline CDR1 is SGHRS and CDR2 YFSETQ. This CDR3 has 13 amino acids. The CDR3 coding sequence is TGCGCCAGCAGCCCTTCGGACAGGTATGGCTACACCTTC. As protein: CASSPSDRYGYTF.

This sequence joins TRBV7-2 and TRBJ2-3; TRBD1 matches at 7 bases. The CDR3 length is 16 residues. The J segment lost 4 bases and the V segment lost 3 bases, leaving 10 bases of the junction unmatched. Germline assignment: CDR1 SGHTA and CDR2 FQGNSA. The chain's CDR3 is CASSFIRTGVADTQYF. In DNA, the CDR3 is TGTGCCAGCAGCTTTATCAGGACAGGCGTGGCAGATACGCAGTATTTT.

The chain employs TRBV6-5 and TRBJ2-7, with 7 bases lining up with TRBD2. Germline V lookup: CDR1 MNHEY, CDR2 SVGAGI. This CDR3 contains 14 residues. V lost 7 bases to trimming and J lost 3 bases; unmatched junction nucleotides: 9. The CDR3 region has the DNA TGTGCCAGCAAGCGCGCTAGCGGAGTCTACGAGCAGTACTTC. Protein sequence: CASKRASGVYEQYF.

This chain uses TRBV9 with TRBJ1-6, with 11 bases aligning to TRBD1. CDR1 is SGDLS and CDR2 is YYNGEE in the germline V gene. V dropped 2 bases and J dropped 8; count of bases not matched to a gene: 3. The CDR3 runs to 15 residues. The DNA for the CDR3 is TGTGCCAGCAGCGTCAGGACAGGGGGCGATTCACCCCTCCACTTT. Amino acids: CASSVRTGGDSPLHF.

The chain is built from TRBV10-2 and TRBJ1-6, with D perhaps TRBD1 (5 bases). Germline CDR1 and CDR2: WSHSY and SAAADI. V lost 8 bases and J 7 bases, leaving 9 bases between the germline ends. The length of the CDR3 is 12 residues. Here the CDR3 DNA reads TGCGCCAGCGGGCAGGGCAATTCACCCCTCCACTTT. The encoded protein is CASGQGNSPLHF.

The rearrangement uses TRBV7-3 and TRBJ2-2; 12 positions match TRBD2. CDR1 is SGHTA and CDR2 is FQGTGA in the germline V gene. The CDR3 length is 18 residues. V lost 1 base, J lost 6 bases, and 9 bases stayed unmatched. This chain's CDR3 is CASSLSPSGRDKSGELFF. The CDR3, as DNA: TGTGCCAGCAGCTTAAGCCCTAGCGGGAGGGATAAATCCGGGGAGCTGTTTTTT.

The chain employs TRBV7-2 and TRBJ2-7; 9 nucleotides align to TRBD1. Germline V gene sequence: CDR1 SGHTA, CDR2 FQGNSA. The junction had 11 bases not matched to a gene; V was cut back by 1 base and J by 4 bases. The CDR3 is made up of 17 amino acids. In nucleotides, the CDR3 is TGTGCCAGCAGCTTAGGGTCCCCCGGGACAGGGCCGTACGAGCAGTACTTC. Protein: CASSLGSPGTGPYEQYF.

The chain combines TRBV5-4 with TRBJ2-2, with 10 bases that match TRBD2. CDR3 size: 17 residues. Germline V lookup: CDR1 SGHNT, CDR2 YYREEE (reference sequence). The junction had 7 bases not matched to a gene; V was cut back by 0 bases and J by 5 bases. CDR3 region: CASSLGTALAGTGELFF. CDR3 in DNA: TGTGCCAGCAGCTTGGGGACGGCACTAGCGGGGACCGGGGAGCTGTTTTTT. Based on the CDR3 plus reference TRBV5-4 and TRBJ2-2, the full variable domain is ETGVTQSPTHLIKTRGQQVTLRCSSQSGHNTVSWYQQALGQGPQFIFQYYREEENGRGNFPPRFSGLQFPNYSSELNVNALELDDSALYLCASSLGTALAGTGELFFGEGSRLTVL.

The rearrangement links TRBV27 to TRBJ1-5; possibly TRBD1 for D (6 bases). V was trimmed by 8 bases and J by 2 bases, leaving 13 bases between them. The germline V gene encodes CDR1 MNHEY and CDR2 SMNVEV (reference sequence). This CDR3 contains 14 residues. CDR3 sequence (DNA): TGTGCCAGCCAGGGGATAAATGGCAATCAGCCCCAGCATTTT. This translates into CASQGINGNQPQHF.

The chain employs TRBV5-8 and TRBJ2-3, with 14 bases lining up with TRBD2. Germline loops: CDR1 SGHTS, CDR2 YDEGEE. CDR3 length: 17 residues. The V and J ends lost 2 bases and 4 bases, in that order; junction bases with no gene match: 6. Here the CDR3 reads CASSLPGLAGEADTQYF. For the CDR3, the DNA is TGTGCCAGCAGCTTACCGGGACTAGCGGGAGAAGCAGATACGCAGTATTTT.

The chain carries TRBV7-3 and TRBJ1-1; 7 bases agree with TRBD1. V lost 3 bases, J lost 4 bases, and 5 bases stayed unmatched. The CDR3 spans 14 residues. Germline V lookup: CDR1 SGHTA, CDR2 FQGTGA. The DNA of the CDR3 is TGTGCCAGCAGCTTGACAGGGAGTGGCACTGAAGCTTTCTTT. This translates into CASSLTGSGTEAFF.

This sequence joins TRBV11-2 and TRBJ2-3; D unclear. Trimming cost V 0 bases and J 4 bases, with 8 bases left between them. The CDR3 loop spans 14 amino acids. Per germline, CDR1 SGHAT and CDR2 FQNNGV. This CDR3 is CASSLEPEADTQYF. In nucleotides, the CDR3 is TGTGCCAGCAGCTTAGAGCCAGAAGCAGATACGCAGTATTTT.

This clone came up a few times. This chain links TRBV6-5 with TRBJ2-3, with D unclear. V was shortened by 5 bases and J by 5 bases, with 5 bases between the two germline ends. There are 11 residues in the CDR3. Germline CDR1 MNHEY, CDR2 SVGAGI. CDR3 sequence reads: CASSHGDTQYF. The DNA for the CDR3 is TGTGCCAGCAGTCACGGAGATACGCAGTATTTT.

The chain employs TRBV4-2 and TRBJ2-7; weak D call: TRBD2 (5 bases). V was clipped by 1 base and J by 5 bases, with 9 bases between them. From germline, CDR1 is LGHNA and CDR2 YNFKEQ. The length of the CDR3 is 13 residues. Written as DNA, the CDR3 is TGTGCCAGCAGCCAAGGAGGGTCCGACGAGCAGTACTTC. Translated, it gives CASSQGGSDEQYF.

The rearrangement joins TRBV27 to TRBJ2-3; 9 nucleotides agree with TRBD2. The CDR3 length is 15 residues. J lost 4 bases, V lost 2 bases, and 4 bases had no gene match. Germline V gives CDR1 MNHEY, CDR2 SMNVEV (reference sequence). The CDR3: CASSLAGLAPDTQYF. The CDR3 region has the DNA TGTGCCAGCAGTTTAGCGGGACTAGCCCCAGATACGCAGTATTTT.

The gene calls are TRBV28 and TRBJ2-5; 7 bases line up with TRBD1. The DNA end is more similar to TRBJ2-7, so the J call may be wrong. The germline V gene has CDR1 MDHEN and CDR2 SYDVKM. The CDR3 has 15 residues. The CDR3 DNA is TGTGCCAGCAGCTTTAACGACAGGGATTCCTACGAGCAGTACTTC. It specifies CASSFNDRDSYEQYF.

The V gene is TRBV7-3, the J gene TRBJ2-5, with a tentative D call TRBD2 (5 bases). Germline V gene lookup returns CDR1 SGHTA and CDR2 FQGTGA. V lost 0 bases and J 3 bases, leaving 8 bases between the germline ends. The CDR3 totals 14 residues. The CDR3 loop reads CASSLTVGEETQYF. The CDR3, as DNA: TGTGCCAGCAGCTTAACGGTGGGAGAAGAGACCCAGTACTTC.

The rearrangement uses TRBV20-1 and TRBJ1-4; D might be TRBD1 (5 bases). Germline loops: CDR1 DFQATT, CDR2 SNEGSKA (reference sequence). V lost 7 bases to trimming and J lost 10 bases, with 13 bases between them. The CDR3 covers 11 residues. The CDR3 loop reads CSVSGGVKLFF. DNA for the CDR3: TGCAGTGTCTCCGGGGGGGTAAAACTGTTTTTT.

This chain connects TRBV5-1 to TRBJ2-1, with 7 bases that match TRBD2. The CDR3 runs to 14 residues. The ends lost 7 bases at V and 6 bases at J; junction bases unmatched: 10. The germline gives CDR1 SGHRS, CDR2 YFSETQ. CDR3 amino acids: CASAAGPGGNEQFF. For the CDR3, the DNA is TGCGCCAGCGCAGCAGGCCCGGGGGGCAATGAGCAGTTCTTC.